The 21 T cell receptor beta chains below were found in one sample sequenced in a study of T-cell reconstitution after alpha-beta-depleted transplantation in children. Library preparation (for TCRbeta) was performed with unique molecular identifiers. TCRdb re-derived calls from the PCR reads in MiXCR, one entry per CDR3 protein. The sample lists 700,000 to 950,000 distinct CDR3 sequences; roughly 16% were seen once. Sequenced here: PBMCs, mostly from graft donor cells, sampled 360 days after TCRalphabeta/CD19-depleted stem cell transplant. All receptors derive from a male patient younger than 18 who had a stem cell transplant for acute lymphoblastic leukemia, so the T cells may come from the graft donor.

The CDR3 loop reads CASSQAPGFNEQFF. CDR3 nucleotide sequence: TGTGCCAGCAGCCAAGCTCCCGGGTTCAATGAGCAGTTCTTC. The chain joins TRBV3-1 to TRBJ2-1, with D uncertain. CDR3 length: 14 residues. V was clipped by 1 base and J by 6 bases, with 10 bases between them. Germline values: CDR1 LGHDT, CDR2 YNNKEL (reference sequence).

The chain joins TRBV20-1 to TRBJ1-2; possible D gene TRBD1, 6 bases. The CDR3 contains 13 residues. The ends were cut back, 4 bases at V and 4 bases at J, with 13 bases in the middle. Germline loops: CDR1 DFQATT, CDR2 SNEGSKA (reference sequence). The CDR3 DNA reads TGCAGTGCTATAGACAGGATTAGCTATGGCTACACCTTC. Protein product: CSAIDRISYGYTF.

This clonotype occurred a few times. This CDR3 is CASSVFDTYTDTQYF. CDR3 bases: TGCGCCAGCAGCGTTTTTGACACCTACACAGATACGCAGTATTTT. J is TRBJ2-3 and V is TRBV5-1; D is uncertain. The CDR3 loop spans 15 amino acids. CDR1 is SGHRS, CDR2 YFSETQ, per germline. Trimming took 4 bases from V and 2 from J, leaving 14 bases between them.

CDR3 in amino acids: CASSQDHKDSYEQYF. The CDR3 DNA follows: TGTGCCAGCAGCCAAGATCATAAGGACTCCTACGAGCAGTACTTC. This rearrangement joins TRBV4-2 to TRBJ2-7, with unresolved D. The CDR3 runs to 15 residues. The germline V gene has CDR1 LGHNA and CDR2 YNFKEQ. With 0 bases removed from V and 0 bases from J, the gap between germline ends came to 9 bases.

This clonotype was recorded a few times. The genes are TRBV20-1 and TRBJ2-7; 9 bases align to TRBD2. V shed 0 bases, J shed 5 bases, and the junction held 11 bases outside the gene matches. Germline V gene data show CDR1 as DFQATT and CDR2 as SNEGSKA (reference sequence). This CDR3 spans 16 amino acids. CDR3 bases: TGCAGTGCTAGAGATAGCGGTAGCGGGAGCGTCAACGAGCAGTACTTC. The encoded protein is CSARDSGSGSVNEQYF.

A word on this clonotype: A read error may account for a junction end that differs from germline. This sequence joins TRBV4-2 and TRBJ2-5; TRBD2 agrees at 10 bases. The CDR3 runs 15 residues. Germline CDR1 LGHNA, CDR2 YNFKEQ. CDR3 sequence reads: CASSQVLAGVSPQRF. The DNA for the CDR3 is TGTGCCAGCAGCCAAGTGCTAGCGGGAGTCTCCCCTCAAAGATTC.

The chain couples TRBV2 to TRBJ2-7, with D possibly being TRBD2 (5 bases). V dropped 8 bases and J dropped 4 bases, with 18 bases sitting between them. The CDR3 extends over 14 amino acids. Germline-derived CDR1 and CDR2 are SNHLY and FYNNEI. CDR3 bases: TGTGCCAGCCACCCGATTTCGGGGAGTTACGAGCAGTACTTC. Its translation: CASHPISGSYEQYF.

The chain uses TRBV12-5 and TRBJ1-3; the D is unclear. Trimming took off 6 bases at V and 3 bases at J, with 12 bases between the two ends. The CDR3 extends over 14 amino acids. Germline CDR1 LGHNT, CDR2 FRNRAP. As DNA, the CDR3 is TGTGCTAGTGGCCCAAGGGTATATGGAAACACCATATATTTT. As protein: CASGPRVYGNTIYF.

This sequence joins TRBV2 and TRBJ2-7, with TRBD1 identical over 7 bases. The CDR3 runs to 14 residues. With V trimmed by 3 bases and J by 2 bases, 4 bases remained unmatched. Germline-derived CDR1 and CDR2 are SNHLY and FYNNEI. In DNA form, the CDR3 reads TGTGCCAGCAGTGACGTTCAGGGGGCCTACGAGCAGTACTTC. Translation gives CASSDVQGAYEQYF.

This clonotype was detected only a few times. The rearrangement uses TRBV7-9 and TRBJ2-3; a weak D match, TRBD2 (5 bases). Trimming removed 2 bases from V and 14 bases from J, with 14 bases in between. This CDR3 has 12 residues. Germline CDR1 is SEHNR and CDR2 is FQNEAQ (reference sequence). The CDR3 is CASSLNSASGYF. The CDR3, as DNA: TGTGCCAGCAGCTTAAATAGCGCCTCCGGGTATTTT.

This clonotype was picked up a small number of times. J is TRBJ2-1 and V is TRBV7-3; D may be TRBD1 or TRBD2 (5 bases each). Per germline, CDR1 SGHTA and CDR2 FQGTGA. Trimming left V 4 bases short and J 4 bases short, with 17 bases between. This CDR3 comprises 16 residues. The CDR3 nucleotides are TGTGCCAGCAGCTCAGACTCCGGGACCCCTTACAATGAGCAGTTCTTC. Translation gives CASSSDSGTPYNEQFF.

This sequence joins TRBV4-1 and TRBJ2-2; D gene uncertain. CDR3 size: 13 residues. CDR1 MGHRA and CDR2 YSYEKL come from the germline V gene. V was cut by 5 bases and J by 4 bases, with 8 bases left in between. Written as DNA, the CDR3 is TGCGCCAGCAGCGTTCCCCCCACCGGGGAGCTGTTTTTT. It yields the protein CASSVPPTGELFF.

V gene TRBV20-1 combines with J gene TRBJ2-1; tentatively, D is TRBD2 (6 bases). Germline V gene data show CDR1 as DFQATT and CDR2 as SNEGSKA (reference sequence). The CDR3 spans 15 residues. V was clipped by 3 bases and J by 2 bases, with 14 bases between them. CDR3: CSARTGEAAYNEQFF. The CDR3 coding sequence is TGCAGTGCTAGGACCGGGGAGGCCGCCTACAATGAGCAGTTCTTC.

V is TRBV10-3 and J is TRBJ2-3; 8 nucleotides line up with TRBD1. Germline V gives CDR1 ENHRY, CDR2 SYGVKD. The CDR3 extends over 13 amino acids. V was pared by 8 bases and J by 2 bases, with 3 bases of the junction left unmatched. Here the CDR3 reads CAIRDRTTDTQYF. The CDR3 DNA reads TGTGCCATCCGGGACAGGACCACAGATACGCAGTATTTT.

This clonotype appeared a few times. The chain has TRBV19 and TRBJ1-5; weak D call: TRBD1 (6 bases). Germline V gives CDR1 LNHDA, CDR2 SQIVND (reference sequence). Trimming took off 5 bases at V and 1 base at J, with 12 bases between the two ends. CDR3 length: 15 residues. The CDR3: CASSYGQLSNQPQHF. Here the CDR3 DNA reads TGTGCCAGTAGTTACGGACAGTTGAGCAATCAGCCCCAGCATTTT.

This clonotype came up a few times. The J gene is TRBJ2-5, the V gene TRBV20-1; D is tentatively TRBD1 or TRBD2 (5 bases each). Looked up from germline, CDR1 is DFQATT and CDR2 is SNEGSKA (reference sequence). The CDR3 has 14 amino acids. Trimming stripped 2 bases from V and 5 bases from J, with 15 bases between. The CDR3: CSARKWWGGETQYF. In DNA, the CDR3 is TGCAGTGCTAGAAAGTGGTGGGGCGGGGAGACCCAGTACTTC.

The chain employs TRBV20-1 and TRBJ2-1; no definite D call. Germline CDR1 reads DFQATT; CDR2 reads SNEGSKA (reference sequence). V lost 1 base and J 5 bases, leaving 6 bases between the germline ends. CDR3 length: 12 amino acids. Here the CDR3 reads CSARGENNEQFF. CDR3 in DNA: TGCAGTGCTAGAGGAGAAAACAATGAGCAGTTCTTC.

This clonotype was seen only a few times. This chain connects TRBV4-1 to TRBJ2-1; the match to TRBD2 covers 8 bases. This CDR3 comprises 16 residues. Trimming at V came to 6 bases and at J to 5 bases, leaving 12 bases not matched to a gene. Germline V gene data show CDR1 as MGHRA and CDR2 as YSYEKL. CDR3 sequence: CASRPPGGRTDNEQFF. CDR3 in DNA: TGCGCCAGCAGGCCCCCCGGCGGGAGGACCGACAATGAGCAGTTCTTC.

This clonotype was recorded many times. The chain uses TRBV12-3 or TRBV12-4 and TRBJ2-4; D might be TRBD1 or TRBD2, each matching 5 bases. V lost 2 bases to trimming and J lost 15 bases, with 23 bases between them. The CDR3 length is 15 residues. This chain's CDR3 is CASSLMGSRGERSYF. The CDR3 DNA reads TGTGCCAGCAGTTTAATGGGGAGTAGAGGGGAGAGGTCGTACTTC.

CDR3 sequence reads: CASSLTGASEQYF. As DNA, the CDR3 is TGTGCCAGCAGTTTAACCGGTGCTTCCGAGCAGTACTTC. The chain combines TRBV12-3 or TRBV12-4 with TRBJ2-7; D is unclear. The CDR3 runs to 13 residues. The germline V and J ends were trimmed by 2 bases and 6 bases, with 11 bases remaining between them.

The V gene is TRBV10-2, the J gene TRBJ2-7; no clear D gene. Germline V CDR1 and CDR2: WSHSY, SAAADI. The CDR3 is made up of 11 amino acids. V shed 6 bases and J shed 5 bases, with 8 bases lying between them. CDR3 DNA sequence: TGCGCCAGCAGGGCTGTCGACGAGCAGTACTTC. Its protein product is CASRAVDEQYF.